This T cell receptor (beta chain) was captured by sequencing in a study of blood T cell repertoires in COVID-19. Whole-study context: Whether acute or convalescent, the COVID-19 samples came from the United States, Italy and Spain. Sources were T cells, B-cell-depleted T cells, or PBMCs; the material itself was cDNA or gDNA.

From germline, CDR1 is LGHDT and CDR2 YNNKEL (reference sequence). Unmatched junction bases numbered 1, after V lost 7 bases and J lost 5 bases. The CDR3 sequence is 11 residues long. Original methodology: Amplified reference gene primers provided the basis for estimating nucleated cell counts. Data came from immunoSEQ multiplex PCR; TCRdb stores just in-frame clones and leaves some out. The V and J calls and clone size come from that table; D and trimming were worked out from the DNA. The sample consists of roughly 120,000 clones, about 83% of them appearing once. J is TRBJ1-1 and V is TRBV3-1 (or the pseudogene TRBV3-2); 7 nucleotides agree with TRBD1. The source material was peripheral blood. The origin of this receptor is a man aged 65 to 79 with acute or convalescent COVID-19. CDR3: CASKGATEAFF. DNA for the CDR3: TGTGCCAGCAAGGGGGCGACTGAAGCTTTCTTT.